Listed below are T cell receptor beta chains from one sample, sequenced in a study of blood T cell repertoires in COVID-19. Libraries were prepared by immunoSEQ multiplex PCR; TCRdb keeps only in-frame clonotypes and omits some of them. Seen here are approximately 220,000 clones, 75% to 85% observed once, and the top ten hold about 4.5%. The sequenced sample was peripheral blood. These receptors came from an older woman with acute or convalescent COVID-19. CDR3s include the opening cysteine and the closing phenylalanine or tryptophan. A D gene is named only where the DNA matches it firmly. A clone size is listed for some rows: how often the clone was seen (once, few, many), or a class if it is expanded.

d_call	v_call	clone_size	j_call	cdr3_aa	cdr3_nt
NA	TRBV5-6	NA	TRBJ1-5	CASSLYGRGKSQPQHF	TGTGCCAGCAGCTTATATGGCAGGGGAAAATCTCAGCCCCAGCATTTT
TRBD1	TRBV3-1/TRBV3-2	medium-sized	TRBJ1-2	CASSHSRGQAYGYTF	TGTGCCAGCAGCCATAGCAGGGGGCAAGCCTATGGCTACACCTTC
TRBD1	TRBV5-1	NA	TRBJ2-7	CASRWTGEDEQYF	TGCGCCAGCAGATGGACAGGGGAGGACGAGCAGTACTTC
NA	TRBV18	NA	TRBJ2-2	CASSPGAVGELFF	TGTGCCAGCTCACCGGGGGCCGTCGGGGAGCTGTTTTTT
TRBD1	TRBV7-2	few	TRBJ1-5	CASSSDRALGQPQHF	TGTGCCAGCAGCTCAGACAGGGCCCTCGGGCAGCCCCAGCATTTT
NA	TRBV28	few	TRBJ1-1	CASSWQGGNTEAFF	TGTGCCAGCAGTTGGCAGGGAGGGAACACTGAAGCTTTCTTT
TRBD1	TRBV6-2/TRBV6-3	NA	TRBJ1-5	CASSGDRGNNQPQHF	TGTGCCAGCAGTGGAGACAGGGGGAACAATCAGCCCCAGCATTTT
TRBD1	TRBV7-2	once	TRBJ2-5	CASSAGQGVQETQYF	TGTGCCAGCAGCGCGGGACAGGGGGTACAAGAGACCCAGTACTTC
NA	TRBV18	NA	TRBJ2-5	CASSPRQGGIQETQYF	TGTGCCAGCTCACCACGGCAGGGGGGTATCCAAGAGACCCAGTACTTC
TRBD1	TRBV24-1	NA	TRBJ1-2	CATSDRIPGQGILGGYTF	TGTGCCACCAGTGATCGGATCCCGGGACAGGGAATTTTGGGCGGCTACACCTTC
TRBD2	TRBV6-5	NA	TRBJ2-5	CASSRGGARETQYF	TGTGCCAGCAGCCGCGGGGGGGCTAGGGAGACCCAGTACTTC
NA	TRBV21-1	NA	TRBJ1-5	CASIPLGTGGGQPQHF	TGTGCCAGCATCCCCTTAGGAACAGGGGGCGGTCAGCCCCAGCATTTT
NA	TRBV6-1	NA	TRBJ1-2	CASSEDYYGYTF	TGTGCCAGCAGTGAAGACTACTATGGCTACACCTTC